One and the same sample provided the 11 T cell receptor beta chains below, sequenced in a study of shared clonotypes between healthy human individuals. Generated by immunoSEQ multiplex PCR, the TCRdb table keeps only in-frame clones and is missing some. The data show 450,000 to 500,000 clones, with about 82% seen just once and 13% held by the top ten. Sequencing used PBMCs. The receptors shown here come from a woman between 35 and 50 years old in good health. Some clones in this sample may be carry-over from other donors' samples.

This clone was observed a few times. The CDR3 bases are TGTGCCAGCTCACAACCGGACGGGAACACTGAAGCTTTCTTT. Protein: CASSQPDGNTEAFF. The chain recombines TRBV18 with TRBJ1-1; D gene uncertain. CDR1 is KGHSH and CDR2 is LQKENI in the germline V gene. The CDR3 is 14 amino acids. V lost 4 bases and J lost 1, with 10 bases in between. The full variable domain, in which reference TRBV18 and TRBJ1-1 provide the parts outside the CDR3, is NAGVMQNPRHLVRRRGQEARLRCSPMKGHSHVYWYRQLPEEGLKFMVYLQKENIIDESGMPKERFSAEFPKEGPSILRIQQVVRGDSAAYFCASSQPDGNTEAFFGQGTRLTVV.

The chain carries TRBV5-1 and TRBJ2-1; unclear D gene. CDR3 length: 14 amino acids. Germline lookup yields CDR1 SGHRS and CDR2 YFSETQ. Trimming took off 0 bases at V and 5 bases at J, with 9 bases between the two ends. The chain's CDR3 is CASSLESANNEQFF. CDR3 DNA sequence: TGCGCCAGCAGCTTGGAATCAGCCAACAATGAGCAGTTCTTC.

Notes on this clone: The CDR3 carries no conserved terminal phenylalanine or tryptophan, so it likely arises from a read error. No DNA is shown, since the ends of the CDR3 on it are uncertain; the CDR3 is the one TCRdb lists. This chain joins TRBV7-8 and TRBJ2-7; TRBD2 is taken as the D call from the table, unchecked against the DNA. The germline CDR1 and CDR2 sequences are SGHVS and FQNEAQ. The CDR3 numbers 12 amino acids, ends counted. The CDR3 sequence: CASSPRTSGKML.

The chain has TRBV10-3 and TRBJ1-1; weak D call: TRBD1 (6 bases). The CDR3 contains 17 residues. The germline CDR1 and CDR2 sequences are ENHRY and SYGVKD. The V gene lost 0 bases and the J gene lost 3 bases, with 17 bases spanning the gap. The CDR3: CAISESGTNGKYTEAFF. CDR3 in DNA: TGTGCCATCAGTGAGTCTGGGACAAATGGGAAGTACACTGAAGCTTTCTTT.

The chain links TRBV10-2 to TRBJ2-5, with no clear D. The ends were cut back, 2 bases at V and 4 bases at J, with 8 bases in the middle. CDR3 length: 13 amino acids. Germline values: CDR1 WSHSY, CDR2 SAAADI. The CDR3 loop is CASSEGQPETQYF. DNA of the CDR3: TGCGCCAGCAGTGAGGGCCAGCCAGAGACCCAGTACTTC.

This sequence joins TRBV10-3 and TRBJ1-2; possible D gene TRBD1, 5 bases. V was pared by 0 bases and J by 2 bases, with 19 bases between. The V gene's germline CDR1 is ENHRY and CDR2 SYGVKD. The CDR3 runs 18 residues. The CDR3 loop reads CAISESKVGGGENYGYTF. The CDR3 DNA follows: TGTGCCATCAGTGAGTCGAAGGTCGGGGGTGGCGAAAACTATGGCTACACCTTC.

This rearrangement joins TRBV15 to TRBJ2-5, with D perhaps given as TRBD1 or TRBD2 (6 bases each). CDR3 size: 14 residues. The germline CDR1 and CDR2 sequences are LNHNV and YYDKDF (reference sequence). With 5 bases removed from V and 7 bases from J, the gap between germline ends came to 17 bases. Here the CDR3 DNA reads TGTGCCACCAGCGCATTAGGGGGGCTTGGGACCCAGTACTTC. It specifies CATSALGGLGTQYF. The variable domain in full, completed from reference TRBV15 and TRBJ2-5, reads DAMVIQNPRYQVTQFGKPVTLSCSQTLNHNVMYWYQQKSSQAPKLLFHYYDKDFNNEADTPDNFQSRRPNTSFCFLDIRSPGLGDTAMYLCATSALGGLGTQYFGPGTRLLVL.

This clone has a handful of counts. The gene calls are TRBV28 and TRBJ1-5; D is unresolved. The CDR3 length is 13 residues. The ends were cut back, 7 bases at V and 3 bases at J, with 10 bases in the middle. The V gene's germline CDR1 is MDHEN and CDR2 SYDVKM. For the CDR3, the DNA is TGTGCCAGCACTCGGACGGTCAATCAGCCCCAGCATTTT. Amino acids: CASTRTVNQPQHF.

This chain links TRBV11-2 with TRBJ2-2, with 8 bases fitting TRBD1. The CDR3 sequence is 15 residues long. The germline V gene has CDR1 SGHAT and CDR2 FQNNGV. Trimming took 1 base from V and 4 from J; bases not matched to a gene: 2. The CDR3 protein is CASSLGTGTTGELFF. The DNA of the CDR3 is TGTGCCAGCAGCTTAGGGACAGGGACCACCGGGGAGCTGTTTTTT. The full variable domain, rest sourced from reference TRBV11-2 and TRBJ2-2, is EAGVAQSPRYKIIEKRQSVAFWCNPISGHATLYWYQQILGQGPKLLIQFQNNGVVDDSQLPKDRFSAERLKGVDSTLKIQPAKLEDSAVYLCASSLGTGTTGELFFGEGSRLTVL.

As for this clone: A far larger clone is just one base off, so this is likely a read error. The chain employs TRBV30 and TRBJ2-5; 7 positions agree with TRBD2. J gave up 5 bases and V 4 bases, and 4 bases lay outside the gene matches. CDR3 size: 12 residues. CDR1 and CDR2 (germline): GTSNPN, SVGIG (reference sequence). CDR3 sequence (DNA): TGTGCCTGGAACCCCGGGGGGGAGACCCAGTACTTC. Protein product: CAWNPGGETQYF.

V usage is TRBV7-9 and J usage is TRBJ2-5; D is perhaps TRBD1 (6 bases). The CDR3 runs to 13 residues. Trimming removed 3 bases at V and 2 bases at J, with 7 bases between. Germline V gives CDR1 SEHNR, CDR2 FQNEAQ (reference sequence). CDR3: CASSLGAQETQYF. CDR3 DNA sequence: TGTGCCAGCAGCTTGGGGGCACAAGAGACCCAGTACTTC.